These 28 T cell receptor beta chains originate from one sample sequenced in a study of early stage breast cancer tumors. Using immunoSEQ multiplex PCR, the repertoire was profiled, and TCRdb retains in-frame clones only, with some absent. The sample records 32,000 or so clones, around 70% being singletons. The sample comprised blood. The receptors derive from a person between 45 and 65 years old with breast cancer.

The chain carries TRBV10-2 and TRBJ2-4; TRBD2 agrees at 11 bases. Germline-derived CDR1 and CDR2 are WSHSY and SAAADI. The CDR3 contains 17 residues. Trimming took 6 bases from V and 6 from J; bases not matched to a gene: 13. CDR3 DNA sequence: TGCGCCAGCAGACCCGGGACTAGCGGCCGGAGAGGAAACATTCAGTACTTC. It encodes CASRPGTSGRRGNIQYF.

V gene TRBV7-9 combines with J gene TRBJ2-3, with 9 bases matching TRBD2. The CDR3 has 15 residues. CDR1 is SEHNR and CDR2 is FQNEAQ in the germline V gene (reference sequence). The J segment lost 1 base and the V segment lost 5 bases, leaving 4 bases of the junction unmatched. CDR3 sequence: CASSEGLARTDTQYF. CDR3 bases: TGTGCCAGCAGCGAGGGACTAGCCCGCACAGATACGCAGTATTTT.

This CDR3 reads CASSPGTVSNQPQHF. The CDR3, as DNA: TGTGCCAGCAGCCCCGGGACAGTTAGCAATCAGCCCCAGCATTTT. The V and J genes are TRBV5-8 and TRBJ1-5, with 7 positions matching TRBD1. The V gene's germline CDR1 is SGHTS and CDR2 YDEGEE. The CDR3 totals 15 residues. The V and J ends lost 4 bases and 0 bases, in that order; junction bases with no gene match: 4. The variable domain in full, with the rest retrieved from reference TRBV5-8 and TRBJ1-5, is EAGVTQSPTHLIKTRGQQATLRCSPISGHTSVYWYQQALGLGLQFLLWYDEGEERNRGNFPPRFSGRQFPNYSSELNVNALELEDSALYLCASSPGTVSNQPQHFGDGTRLSIL.

The chain employs TRBV4-3 and TRBJ1-4, with D perhaps matching TRBD1 (6 bases). Trimming removed 1 base from V and 8 bases from J, with 11 bases in between. CDR1 and CDR2 (germline): LGHNA, YSLEER. The CDR3 is 14 amino acids. This chain's CDR3 is CASSQVRGREKLFF. The CDR3 DNA is TGCGCCAGCAGCCAAGTTCGGGGGCGGGAAAAACTGTTTTTT.

The genes are TRBV29-1 and TRBJ2-3; 7 bases match TRBD1. Germline assignment: CDR1 SQVTM and CDR2 ANQGSEA. This CDR3 is 16 amino acids long. The V and J ends lost 1 base and 0 bases, in that order; junction bases with no gene match: 7. The CDR3 nucleotides read TGCAGCGTTGAAGGGTGGGGACAGAAAAGCACAGATACGCAGTATTTT. Translated, it gives CSVEGWGQKSTDTQYF.

The chain has TRBV6-5 and TRBJ1-3; D is undetermined. V gave up 2 bases and J gave up 0 bases, with 5 bases separating them. The CDR3 is 14 residues long. Germline-derived CDR1 and CDR2 are MNHEY and SVGAGI. The CDR3 DNA is TGTGCCAGCAGTTACATGGGCTCTGGAAACACCATATATTTT. Its protein is CASSYMGSGNTIYF.

J is TRBJ1-4 and V is TRBV7-3, with D perhaps TRBD1 (5 bases). The germline V gene encodes CDR1 SGHTA and CDR2 FQGTGA. V lost 0 bases, J lost 0 bases, and 11 bases lay in between. The CDR3 loop spans 17 amino acids. CDR3 in DNA: TGTGCCAGCAGCTTAACGGGCAGGGAAGCAACTAATGAAAAACTGTTTTTT. As protein: CASSLTGREATNEKLFF.

J is TRBJ1-2 and V is TRBV6-5; TRBD1 matches at 8 bases. CDR1 and CDR2 (germline): MNHEY, SVGAGI. V was pared by 2 bases and J by 4 bases, with 6 bases of the junction left unmatched. This CDR3 contains 15 residues. This CDR3 is CASSYVGGQAYGYTF. The CDR3 DNA reads as TGTGCCAGCAGTTACGTTGGGGGACAGGCCTATGGCTACACCTTC.

CDR3 nucleotide sequence: TGTGCCACCCGTCGGGGTGGAAACACCGGGGAGCTGTTTTTT. Translated, it gives CATRRGGNTGELFF. This chain joins TRBV2 and TRBJ2-2; D perhaps matches TRBD2 (5 bases). Germline lookup yields CDR1 SNHLY and CDR2 FYNNEI. V lost 10 bases and J lost 2, with 14 bases in between. CDR3 length equals 14 residues.

The V gene is TRBV12-2, the J gene TRBJ2-5; the table's TRBD2 call for D was not verified on the DNA. TRBV12-2 is reported as a pseudogene. The CDR3 totals 17 residues. The CDR3 DNA sequence: TGTGCAAGTCGCTTAGTAGGGCTAGCGGGAGCCCAAGAGACCCAGTACTTC. It encodes CASRLVGLAGAQETQYF.

The J gene is TRBJ2-7, the V gene TRBV2; 7 nucleotides line up with TRBD1. The CDR3 sequence is 14 residues long. V dropped 1 base and J dropped 6; count of bases not matched to a gene: 6. Germline CDR1 is SNHLY and CDR2 is FYNNEI. In DNA form, the CDR3 reads TGTGCCAGCAGTGAAGACCAGGGGGTCGCCGAGCAGTACTTC. This encodes CASSEDQGVAEQYF.

V is TRBV7-9 and J is TRBJ2-2; D unclear. Trimming removed 0 bases at V and 3 bases at J, with 11 bases between. Germline assignment: CDR1 SEHNR and CDR2 FQNEAQ (reference sequence). The CDR3 extends over 16 amino acids. CDR3 sequence: CASSLARPGDTGELFF. The CDR3 DNA reads TGTGCCAGCAGCTTAGCCCGACCTGGGGACACCGGGGAGCTGTTTTTT. The full variable domain, rest sourced from reference TRBV7-9 and TRBJ2-2, is DTGVSQNPRHKITKRGQNVTFRCDPISEHNRLYWYRQTLGQGPEFLTYFQNEAQLEKSRLLSDRFSAERPKGSFSTLEIQRTEQGDSAMYLCASSLARPGDTGELFFGEGSRLTVL.

J is TRBJ2-1 and V is TRBV5-1; 12 bases map to TRBD2. CDR1 SGHRS and CDR2 YFSETQ come from the germline V gene. The ends lost 6 bases at V and 8 bases at J; junction bases unmatched: 9. The CDR3 length is 15 residues. CDR3 coding DNA: TGCGCCAGCACCCCGGCTAGCGGGAGGGCCGATGAGCAGTTCTTC. Translated: CASTPASGRADEQFF.

The rearrangement uses TRBV21-1 and TRBJ1-2. TRBV21-1 has pseudogene status. This CDR3 contains 19 residues. The CDR3 nucleotides read TGTGCCAGCAGCAACCAACGGCGGGGAGGGACGAAAGTTGACTATGGCTACACCTTC. Protein sequence: CASSNQRRGGTKVDYGYTF.

The V call is TRBV19, the J call TRBJ2-4; D is tentatively TRBD1 or TRBD2 (6 bases each). The germline CDR1 and CDR2 sequences are LNHDA and SQIVND (reference sequence). V was pared by 3 bases and J by 0 bases, with 15 bases between. This CDR3 has 17 amino acids. For the CDR3, the DNA is TGTGCCAGTAGTATTCTTGCCAGGGGACTAGCCAAAAACATTCAGTACTTC. It codes for CASSILARGLAKNIQYF.

This chain uses TRBV6-1 with TRBJ1-1; D ambiguous. Germline values: CDR1 MNHNS, CDR2 SASEGT. CDR3 length equals 13 residues. Between the trimmed V and J ends, which lost 7 bases and 8 bases, there was a span of 17 bases. CDR3 sequence reads: CASNWAQAQEAFF. CDR3 DNA: TGTGCCAGCAACTGGGCGCAGGCCCAAGAAGCTTTCTTT.

J is TRBJ1-5 and V is TRBV15; a possible D gene is TRBD1 (5 bases). V lost 0 bases and J lost 6, with 6 bases in between. CDR3 length: 13 amino acids. Germline values: CDR1 LNHNV, CDR2 YYDKDF (reference sequence). CDR3 nucleotides: TGTGCCACCAGCAGAGACAGGGTTCAGCCCCAGCATTTT. It yields the protein CATSRDRVQPQHF.

The chain employs TRBV7-2 and TRBJ2-3; D unresolved. Germline values: CDR1 SGHTA, CDR2 FQGNSA. This CDR3 is built from 14 residues. V was cut by 4 bases and J by 3 bases, with 11 bases left in between. This CDR3 is CASSSRTRTDTQYF. The CDR3 DNA sequence: TGTGCCAGCAGCTCCAGGACCCGTACAGATACGCAGTATTTT.

The chain recombines TRBV9 with TRBJ2-1; the D gene is possibly TRBD2 (6 bases). The CDR3 covers 14 residues. From germline, CDR1 is SGDLS and CDR2 YYNGEE. Trimming took off 0 bases at V and 8 bases at J, with 12 bases between the two ends. The CDR3 DNA follows: TGTGCCAGCAGCGTAGCTCCGGGAGAGGATGAGCAGTTCTTC. This sequence encodes CASSVAPGEDEQFF.

V is TRBV19 and J is TRBJ1-1; D gene uncertain. V was cut by 7 bases and J by 5 bases, with 14 bases left in between. This CDR3 has 13 amino acids. The germline CDR1 and CDR2 sequences are LNHDA and SQIVND (reference sequence). The CDR3 region has the DNA TGTGCCAGTACTACTCCGGGTTGGACTGAAGCTTTCTTT. It codes for CASTTPGWTEAFF.

This clone was observed a single time. V usage is TRBV20-1 and J usage is TRBJ1-1; D not certain. V gave up 4 bases and J gave up 11 bases, with 14 bases separating them. The germline gives CDR1 DFQATT, CDR2 SNEGSKA (reference sequence). The CDR3 sequence is 11 residues long. CDR3 loop: CSAKLVKGAFF. CDR3 DNA sequence: TGCAGTGCTAAACTTGTAAAAGGGGCTTTCTTT.

The chain carries TRBV6-1 and TRBJ2-3; TRBD2 matches 11 bases. Trimming removed 1 base from V and 4 bases from J; junction bases left unmatched: 4. CDR3 length: 16 amino acids. CDR1 MNHNS and CDR2 SASEGT come from the germline V gene. The CDR3 sequence: CASSEGNSGRADTQYF. CDR3 nucleotide sequence: TGTGCCAGCAGTGAAGGGAATAGCGGGAGGGCAGATACGCAGTATTTT.

This sequence joins TRBV7-8 and TRBJ1-5, with no clear D. V was pared by 3 bases and J by 4 bases, with 10 bases between. The germline CDR1 and CDR2 sequences are SGHVS and FQNEAQ. The CDR3 sequence is 14 residues long. The CDR3 here is CASSFEITNQPQHF. Written as DNA, the CDR3 is TGTGCCAGCAGCTTTGAGATTACAAATCAGCCCCAGCATTTT. Full variable domain (outside the CDR3, taken from reference TRBV7-8 and TRBJ1-5): GAGVSQSPRYKVAKRGQDVALRCDPISGHVSLFWYQQALGQGPEFLTYFQNEAQLDKSGLPSDRFFAERPEGSVSTLKIQRTQQEDSAVYLCASSFEITNQPQHFGDGTRLSIL.

This chain joins TRBV7-3 and TRBJ2-1, with D perhaps given as TRBD1 or TRBD2 (6 bases each). The CDR3 loop spans 16 amino acids. Germline lookup yields CDR1 SGHTA and CDR2 FQGTGA. Trimming left V 5 bases short and J 5 bases short, with 19 bases between. This CDR3 reads CASSLLGAGPDNEQFF. CDR3 in DNA: TGTGCCAGCAGCCTACTGGGGGCGGGGCCCGACAATGAGCAGTTCTTC.

The genes are TRBV7-2 and TRBJ2-1; TRBD2 matches at 9 bases. V shed 1 base, J shed 7 bases, and the junction held 5 bases outside the gene matches. The germline V gene encodes CDR1 SGHTA and CDR2 FQGNSA. The CDR3 consists of 15 residues. The CDR3 DNA reads TGTGCCAGCAGCTTAGGTAGCGGGAGAGGGAATGAGCAGTTCTTC. It codes for CASSLGSGRGNEQFF. Full variable domain (outside the CDR3, taken from reference TRBV7-2 and TRBJ2-1): GAGVSQSPSNKVTEKGKDVELRCDPISGHTALYWYRQSLGQGLEFLIYFQGNSAPDKSGLPSDRFSAERTGGSVSTLTIQRTQQEDSAVYLCASSLGSGRGNEQFFGPGTRLTVL.

The chain couples TRBV23-1 to TRBJ2-7; TRBD1 matches at 8 bases. TRBV23-1 is an ORF; its function is uncertain. The CDR3 runs to 17 residues. V was clipped by 3 bases and J by 3 bases; unmatched bases: 13. CDR3 DNA: TGCGCCAGCAGTCAGGGGGATGGGGACAGGTGGTGCTACGAGCAGTACTTC. Residues: CASSQGDGDRWCYEQYF.

The sample holds a few counts of this clone. CDR3 bases: TGTGCCAGCAGCTCGAGTGGAGATACGCAGTATTTT. It encodes CASSSSGDTQYF. The genes are TRBV7-6 and TRBJ2-3; D unresolved. Trimming pared 4 bases from V and 5 bases from J, leaving 7 bases between. The CDR3 length is 12 residues. Looked up from germline, CDR1 is SGHVS and CDR2 is FNYEAQ.

The chain has TRBV28 and TRBJ1-5, with 7 bases that match TRBD1. The germline gives CDR1 MDHEN, CDR2 SYDVKM. The length of the CDR3 is 15 residues. The junction had 5 bases not matched to a gene; V was cut back by 6 bases and J by 0 bases. The CDR3 DNA reads as TGTGCCAGCAGCCGAGGGACAGCTAGCAATCAGCCCCAGCATTTT. Its protein product is CASSRGTASNQPQHF.